This T cell receptor beta chain was captured in a study of memory CD4+ T cells and cytomegalovirus serostatus. Trimming removed 5 bases from V and 4 bases from J; junction bases left unmatched: 4. This CDR3 has 13 residues. Germline V gene sequence: CDR1 MRHNA, CDR2 SNTAGT. Concerning this clone: Its antigen remains unidentified.

Broader study findings: Suggested: most of the CMV-linked TCR signature lies in CD4+ memory cells.

The sort gate was single viable CD3+CD4+CD8-CD45RO+ cells for memory CD4+ T cells. Clones were read by immunoSEQ multiplex PCR, and TCRdb kept only the in-frame ones, dropping some. The data show 80,000 or so clones, roughly 78% seen once. Specimen: memory CD4+ T cells from blood. The J gene is TRBJ1-2, the V gene TRBV6-4; 7 bases match TRBD1. This receptor was obtained from an adult in good health and CMV-seropositive. This chain's CDR3 is CASSPGQTYGYTF. The CDR3 DNA reads TGTGCCAGCAGTCCGGGACAGACCTATGGCTACACCTTC.